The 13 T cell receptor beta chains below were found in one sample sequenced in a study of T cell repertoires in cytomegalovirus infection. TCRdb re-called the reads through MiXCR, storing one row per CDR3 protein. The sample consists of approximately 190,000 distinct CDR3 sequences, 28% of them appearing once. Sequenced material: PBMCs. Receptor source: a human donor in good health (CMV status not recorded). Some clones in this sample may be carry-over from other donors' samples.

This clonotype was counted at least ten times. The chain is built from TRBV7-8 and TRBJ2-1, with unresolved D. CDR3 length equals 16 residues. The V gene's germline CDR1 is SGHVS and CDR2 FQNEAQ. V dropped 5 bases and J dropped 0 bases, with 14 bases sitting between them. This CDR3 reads CASSQTPKSSYNEQFF. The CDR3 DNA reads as TGTGCCAGCAGCCAAACCCCTAAAAGCTCCTACAATGAGCAGTTCTTC.

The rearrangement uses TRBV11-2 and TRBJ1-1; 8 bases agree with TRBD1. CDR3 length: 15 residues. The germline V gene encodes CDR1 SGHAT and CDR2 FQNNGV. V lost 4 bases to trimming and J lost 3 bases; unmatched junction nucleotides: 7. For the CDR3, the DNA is TGTGCCAGCAGCTCAGGACAGGGTGGGGACACTGAAGCTTTCTTT. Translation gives CASSSGQGGDTEAFF.

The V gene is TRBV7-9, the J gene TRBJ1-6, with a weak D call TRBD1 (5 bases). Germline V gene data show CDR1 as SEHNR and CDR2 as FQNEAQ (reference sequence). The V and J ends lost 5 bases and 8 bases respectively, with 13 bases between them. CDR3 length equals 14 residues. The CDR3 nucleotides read TGTGCCAGCAGCGGGGGGGGATTAGATTCACCCCTCCACTTT. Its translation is CASSGGGLDSPLHF.

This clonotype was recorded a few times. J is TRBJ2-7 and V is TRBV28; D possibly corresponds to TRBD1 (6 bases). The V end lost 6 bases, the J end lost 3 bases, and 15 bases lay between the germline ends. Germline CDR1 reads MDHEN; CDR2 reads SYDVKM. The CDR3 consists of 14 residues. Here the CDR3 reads CASSLYRDFYEQYF. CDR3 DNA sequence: TGTGCCAGCAGCTTGTACAGGGATTTCTACGAGCAGTACTTC. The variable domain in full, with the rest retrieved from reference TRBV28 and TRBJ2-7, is DVKVTQSSRYLVKRTGEKVFLECVQDMDHENMFWYRQDPGLGLRLIYFSYDVKMKEKGDIPEGYSVSREKKERFSLILESASTNQTSMYLCASSLYRDFYEQYFGPGTRLTVT.

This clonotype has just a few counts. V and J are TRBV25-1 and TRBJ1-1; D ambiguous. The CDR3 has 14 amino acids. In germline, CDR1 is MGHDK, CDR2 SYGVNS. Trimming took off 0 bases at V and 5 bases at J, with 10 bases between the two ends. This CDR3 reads CASSEYGEKTEAFF. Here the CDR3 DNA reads TGTGCCAGCAGTGAATATGGAGAAAAGACTGAAGCTTTCTTT.

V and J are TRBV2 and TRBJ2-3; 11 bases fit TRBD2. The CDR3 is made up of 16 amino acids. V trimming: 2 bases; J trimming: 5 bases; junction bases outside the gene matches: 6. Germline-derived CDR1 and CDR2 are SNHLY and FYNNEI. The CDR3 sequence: CASSETSGGGLDTQYF. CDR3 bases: TGTGCCAGCAGTGAAACTAGCGGGGGAGGTCTAGATACGCAGTATTTT. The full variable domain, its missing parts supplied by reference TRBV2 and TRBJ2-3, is EPEVTQTPSHQVTQMGQEVILRCVPISNHLYFYWYRQILGQKVEFLVSFYNNEISEKSEIFDDQFSVERPDGSNFTLKIRSTKLEDSAMYFCASSETSGGGLDTQYFGPGTRLTVL.

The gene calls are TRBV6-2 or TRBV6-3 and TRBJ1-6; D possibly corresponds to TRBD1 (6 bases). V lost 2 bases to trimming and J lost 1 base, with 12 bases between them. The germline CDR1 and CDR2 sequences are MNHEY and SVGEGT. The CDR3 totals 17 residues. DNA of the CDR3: TGTGCCAGCAGTTACGAACAGGGTGGATCCTATAATTCACCCCTCCACTTT. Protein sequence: CASSYEQGGSYNSPLHF.

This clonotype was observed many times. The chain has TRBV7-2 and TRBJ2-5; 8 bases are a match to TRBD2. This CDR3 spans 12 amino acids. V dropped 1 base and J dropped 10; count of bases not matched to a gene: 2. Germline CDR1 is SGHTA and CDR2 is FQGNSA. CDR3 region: CASSLGAGVQYF. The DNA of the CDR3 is TGTGCCAGCAGCTTAGGAGCGGGGGTCCAGTACTTC.

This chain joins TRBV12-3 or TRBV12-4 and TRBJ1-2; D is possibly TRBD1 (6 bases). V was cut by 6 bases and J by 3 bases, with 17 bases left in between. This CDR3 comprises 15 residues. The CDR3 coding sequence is TGTGCCAGCAGGGACAACAGGGTGGTATACTATGGCTACACCTTC. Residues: CASRDNRVVYYGYTF.

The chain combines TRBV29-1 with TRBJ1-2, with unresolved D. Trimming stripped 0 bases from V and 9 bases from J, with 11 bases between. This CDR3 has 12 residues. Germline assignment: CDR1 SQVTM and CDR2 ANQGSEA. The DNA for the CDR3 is TGCAGCGTTGAAGATCCGGCAGGACGCTACACCTTC. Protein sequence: CSVEDPAGRYTF.

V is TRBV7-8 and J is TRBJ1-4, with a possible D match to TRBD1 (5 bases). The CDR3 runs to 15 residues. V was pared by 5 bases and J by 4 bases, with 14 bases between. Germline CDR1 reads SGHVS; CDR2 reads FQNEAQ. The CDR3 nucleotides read TGTGCCAGCAGCCCACGACCAGGGATTAATGAAAAACTGTTTTTT. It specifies CASSPRPGINEKLFF. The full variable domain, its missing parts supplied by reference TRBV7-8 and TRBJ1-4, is GAGVSQSPRYKVAKRGQDVALRCDPISGHVSLFWYQQALGQGPEFLTYFQNEAQLDKSGLPSDRFFAERPEGSVSTLKIQRTQQEDSAVYLCASSPRPGINEKLFFGSGTQLSVL.

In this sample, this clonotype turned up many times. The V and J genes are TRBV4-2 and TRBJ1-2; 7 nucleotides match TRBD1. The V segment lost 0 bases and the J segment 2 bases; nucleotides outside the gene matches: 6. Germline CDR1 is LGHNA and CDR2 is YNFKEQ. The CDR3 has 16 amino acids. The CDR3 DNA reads TGTGCCAGCAGCCAAGAGAGTGACAGGGTAAACTATGGCTACACCTTC. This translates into CASSQESDRVNYGYTF.

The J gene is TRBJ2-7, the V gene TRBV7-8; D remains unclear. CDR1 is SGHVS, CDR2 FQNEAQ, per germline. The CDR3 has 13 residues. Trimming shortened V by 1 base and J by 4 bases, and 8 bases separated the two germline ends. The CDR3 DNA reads TGTGCCAGCAGCTTAGGAGTTTTATACGAGCAGTACTTC. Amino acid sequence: CASSLGVLYEQYF.